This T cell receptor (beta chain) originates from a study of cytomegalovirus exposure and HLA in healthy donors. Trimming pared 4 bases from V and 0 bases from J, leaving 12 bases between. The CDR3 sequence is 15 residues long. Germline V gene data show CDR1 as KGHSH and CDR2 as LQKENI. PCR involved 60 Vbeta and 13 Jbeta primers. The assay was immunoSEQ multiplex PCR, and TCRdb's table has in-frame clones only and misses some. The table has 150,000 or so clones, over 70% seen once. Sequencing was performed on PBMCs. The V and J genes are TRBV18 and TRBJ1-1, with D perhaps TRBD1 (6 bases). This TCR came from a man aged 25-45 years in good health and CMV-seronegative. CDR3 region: CASSLPTGVNTEAFF. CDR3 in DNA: TGTGCCAGCTCACTACCGACAGGAGTGAACACTGAAGCTTTCTTT.